Listed below are T cell receptor beta chains from one sample, sequenced in a study of T cell responses to AZD1222 COVID-19 vaccine. The table came from immunoSEQ multiplex PCR; TCRdb's copy has only in-frame clones and leaves some out. Of over 100,000 clones in the sample, around 86% were seen once. Sample: peripheral blood, taken on day 0 of AZD1222 vaccination. The receptors were gathered from an adult in good health. Both conserved end residues are part of each CDR3. The order of the fields is clone size, V gene, CDR3 length, J gene, D gene, CDR3 DNA, CDR3 protein. The D gene is left open where the match is weak. Not all rows give a size; the values are once, few, many and, for expanded clones, a class.

size: -; V: TRBV27; length: 13; J: TRBJ2-7; D: -; DNA: TGTGCCAGCAGTTTTGACAGAACCTACGAGCAGTACTTC; CDR3: CASSFDRTYEQYF
size: -; V: TRBV19; length: 15; J: TRBJ1-3; D: -; DNA: TGTGCCAGTAAATCGGACTGGAGCTCTGGAAACACCATATATTTT; CDR3: CASKSDWSSGNTIYF
size: -; V: TRBV11-2; length: 16; J: TRBJ1-2; D: -; DNA: TGTGCCAGCAGCCCATTTACCCTCTCACTACTATCTGGCTACACCTTC; CDR3: CASSPFTLSLLSGYTF
size: -; V: TRBV7-3; length: 15; J: TRBJ2-6; D: -; DNA: TGTGCCAGCAGCTTCCAGGGCTCTGGGGCCAACGTCCTGACTTTC; CDR3: CASSFQGSGANVLTF
size: -; V: TRBV28; length: 12; J: TRBJ1-2; D: -; DNA: TGTGCCAGCACTCTAGGTATTGGGGGCTACACCTTC; CDR3: CASTLGIGGYTF
size: -; V: TRBV7-3; length: 14; J: TRBJ2-2; D: -; DNA: TGTGCCAGCAGCTTTTTGCTGAACACCGGGGAGCTGTTTTTT; CDR3: CASSFLLNTGELFF
size: once; V: TRBV2; length: 14; J: TRBJ1-2; D: -; DNA: TGTGCCAGCAGTGAATCGGGGTTTGAGCGTGGCTACACCTTC; CDR3: CASSESGFERGYTF
size: -; V: TRBV15; length: 15; J: TRBJ1-1; D: -; DNA: TGTGCCACCAGCAGAGGGACTAGTGGGGCCAGGGACGCTTTCTTT; CDR3: CATSRGTSGARDAFF
size: -; V: TRBV15; length: 13; J: TRBJ1-1; D: -; DNA: TGTGCCACCAGCAGAGTCAAGGGCGCTGAAGCTTTCTTT; CDR3: CATSRVKGAEAFF
size: -; V: TRBV7-3; length: 13; J: TRBJ2-1; D: TRBD1; DNA: TGTGCCAGCAGTTTACAGGGGCCCAATGAGCAGTTCTTC; CDR3: CASSLQGPNEQFF
size: -; V: TRBV5-1; length: 14; J: TRBJ1-3; D: TRBD1; DNA: TGCGCCAGCTCACTAGGGGGCCTTGGAAACACCATATATTTT; CDR3: CASSLGGLGNTIYF
size: -; V: TRBV20-1; length: 17; J: TRBJ1-2; D: -; DNA: TGCAGTGCTAGTGATGCGTTCGGGGGAACAGGGCCCTATGGCTACACCTTC; CDR3: CSASDAFGGTGPYGYTF
size: once; V: TRBV6-5; length: 15; J: TRBJ2-2; D: TRBD1; DNA: TGTGCCAGCAGAAGGACAGGGATGAACACCGGGGAGCTGTTTTTT; CDR3: CASRRTGMNTGELFF
size: -; V: TRBV12-3/TRBV12-4; length: 12; J: TRBJ1-2; D: -; DNA: TGTGCCAGCAGTTTACTGAACCTGGGCTACACCTTC; CDR3: CASSLLNLGYTF
size: -; V: TRBV5-1; length: 15; J: TRBJ2-3; D: TRBD2; DNA: TGCGCCAGCAGCAGATTAGCGGGGGCTACAGATACGCAGTATTTT; CDR3: CASSRLAGATDTQYF
size: -; V: TRBV19; length: 17; J: TRBJ2-2; D: TRBD2; DNA: TGTGCCAGTAGTATCCTAGCGGGGGGGACGAACACCGGGGAGCTGTTTTTT; CDR3: CASSILAGGTNTGELFF
size: -; V: TRBV28; length: 15; J: TRBJ2-5; D: TRBD1; DNA: TGTGCCAGCAGCCAAGGGGGACAGTCCCAAGAGACCCAGTACTTC; CDR3: CASSQGGQSQETQYF
size: once; V: TRBV28; length: 12; J: TRBJ1-1; D: -; DNA: TGTGCCAGCGGGTCCCTGAACACTGAAGCTTTCTTT; CDR3: CASGSLNTEAFF
size: once; V: TRBV18; length: 16; J: TRBJ2-7; D: -; DNA: TGTGCCAGCTCTCCCACGGGTGGCGTGAGCTCCTACGAGCAGTACTTC; CDR3: CASSPTGGVSSYEQYF
size: -; V: TRBV7-2; length: 17; J: TRBJ1-3; D: -; DNA: TGTGCCAGCAGCTTAGCGGGGACACCAGTCTCTGGAAACACCATATATTTT; CDR3: CASSLAGTPVSGNTIYF
size: -; V: TRBV10-1; length: 14; J: TRBJ2-7; D: -; DNA: TGCGCCAGCAGTGAGCCCGGGACGAACGAAGAGCAGTACTTC; CDR3: CASSEPGTNEEQYF
size: -; V: TRBV5-4; length: 14; J: TRBJ2-3; D: -; DNA: TGTGCCAGCAGCCTCGAAGACCTGGGAGATACGCAGTATTTT; CDR3: CASSLEDLGDTQYF
size: -; V: TRBV6-5; length: 16; J: TRBJ1-6; D: -; DNA: TGTGCCAGCAGTTCCGGGGAGGAGGTCTATAATTCACCCCTCCACTTT; CDR3: CASSSGEEVYNSPLHF
size: -; V: TRBV28; length: 13; J: TRBJ2-6; D: -; DNA: TGTGCCAGCAGCCTATCCGGGGCCAACGTCCTGACTTTC; CDR3: CASSLSGANVLTF
size: -; V: TRBV3-1/TRBV3-2; length: 16; J: TRBJ2-2; D: TRBD2; DNA: TGTGCCAGCAGACCTAGACTAGCGGGGGGTCCCGGGGAGCTGTTTTTT; CDR3: CASRPRLAGGPGELFF
size: -; V: TRBV7-9; length: 16; J: TRBJ2-7; D: -; DNA: TGTGCCAGCACGGGGTTCCGGGACCGCGGCGGGTACGAGCAGTACTTC; CDR3: CASTGFRDRGGYEQYF
size: -; V: TRBV7-2; length: 15; J: TRBJ2-7; D: TRBD1; DNA: TGTGCCAGCAGCTTTCCCGACAGGGTGATCTACGAGCAGTACTTC; CDR3: CASSFPDRVIYEQYF
size: -; V: TRBV3-1/TRBV3-2; length: 13; J: TRBJ2-3; D: TRBD2; DNA: TGTGCCAGCAGCCAATCCGGGGGGGATACGCAGTATTTT; CDR3: CASSQSGGDTQYF
size: -; V: TRBV5-1; length: 14; J: TRBJ2-5; D: -; DNA: TGCGCCAGCAGCTGGAGGGGGGAACAAGAGACCCAGTACTTC; CDR3: CASSWRGEQETQYF
size: -; V: TRBV10-3; length: 15; J: TRBJ2-5; D: TRBD2; DNA: TGTGCCACAGCGGGGGATTCCAGGGGTAGTGAGACCCAGTACTTC; CDR3: CATAGDSRGSETQYF
size: -; V: TRBV6-2/TRBV6-3; length: 14; J: TRBJ1-5; D: -; DNA: TGTGCCAGCAGTTCCTCCCTTAGCAATCAGCCCCAGCATTTT; CDR3: CASSSSLSNQPQHF
size: -; V: TRBV5-1; length: 13; J: TRBJ2-7; D: TRBD1; DNA: TGCGCCAGCAGTATCCGGGACAGGGACGAGCAGTACTTC; CDR3: CASSIRDRDEQYF
size: -; V: TRBV7-2; length: 15; J: TRBJ2-2; D: -; DNA: TGTGCCAGCAGCGTACGGAGCCAGGGGTCCGGGGAGCTGTTTTTT; CDR3: CASSVRSQGSGELFF
size: -; V: TRBV4-1; length: 16; J: TRBJ1-2; D: TRBD1; DNA: TGCGCCACTAAACCGGGACAGGCGGCCAGAAACTATGGCTACACCTTC; CDR3: CATKPGQAARNYGYTF
size: -; V: TRBV6-5; length: 15; J: TRBJ2-2; D: -; DNA: TGTGCCAGCAGACGGCCTGGCGGGTCCACCGGGGAGCTGTTTTTT; CDR3: CASRRPGGSTGELFF
size: -; V: TRBV5-1; length: 18; J: TRBJ2-3; D: -; DNA: TGCGCCAGCAGCTTGTTCGCTTCACTAGATGGGAGCACAGATACGCAGTATTTT; CDR3: CASSLFASLDGSTDTQYF
size: -; V: TRBV19; length: 14; J: TRBJ2-7; D: -; DNA: TGTGCCAGTACCTCCGCCGGGGGCCACTACGAGCAGTACTTC; CDR3: CASTSAGGHYEQYF
size: -; V: TRBV12-3/TRBV12-4; length: 12; J: TRBJ1-2; D: -; DNA: TGTGCCAGCAGTTTAGAACAGTATGGCTACACCTTC; CDR3: CASSLEQYGYTF
size: -; V: TRBV7-9; length: 17; J: TRBJ2-5; D: TRBD1; DNA: TGTGCCAGCAGCTTGACGCCCCGGAGCCCCAGGGGGGAGACCCAGTACTTC; CDR3: CASSLTPRSPRGETQYF
size: -; V: TRBV3-1/TRBV3-2; length: 16; J: TRBJ2-7; D: TRBD2; DNA: TGTGCCAGCAGCCATCGTTCCCCCAGCGGGGCCTCCGAGCAGTACTTC; CDR3: CASSHRSPSGASEQYF
size: -; V: TRBV6-5; length: 15; J: TRBJ1-3; D: TRBD1; DNA: TGTGCCAGCAGTTACTCCTACGACAGGGTAAACACCATATATTTT; CDR3: CASSYSYDRVNTIYF
size: -; V: TRBV6-6; length: 16; J: TRBJ1-4; D: TRBD1; DNA: TGTGCCAGCAGCCCTGGACAGGGGCTATCTAATGAAAAACTGTTTTTT; CDR3: CASSPGQGLSNEKLFF
size: -; V: TRBV9; length: 16; J: TRBJ2-7; D: TRBD1; DNA: TGTGCCAGCAGCACCCAGTCCGGGACAGGGTACTACGAGCAGTACTTC; CDR3: CASSTQSGTGYYEQYF
size: -; V: TRBV6-5; length: 11; J: TRBJ1-1; D: -; DNA: TGTGCCAGCATCAAGGGGGCTGAAGCTTTCTTT; CDR3: CASIKGAEAFF
size: -; V: TRBV6-5; length: 14; J: TRBJ1-2; D: TRBD1; DNA: TGTGCCAGCAGTTCCGGACAGGGAAGCTATGGCTACACCTTC; CDR3: CASSSGQGSYGYTF
size: -; V: TRBV4-2; length: 13; J: TRBJ1-1; D: -; DNA: TGTGCCACCTCGACGGGGATGAACACTGAAGCTTTCTTT; CDR3: CATSTGMNTEAFF
size: -; V: TRBV6-5; length: 15; J: TRBJ2-7; D: TRBD1; DNA: TGTGCCAGCAGTTACGGGACAGGGGGACACTACGAGCAGTACTTC; CDR3: CASSYGTGGHYEQYF
size: -; V: TRBV29-1; length: 11; J: TRBJ1-4; D: -; DNA: TGCAGCGCGGGGGACCAGCGTGGGCTGTTTTTT; CDR3: CSAGDQRGLFF
size: -; V: TRBV7-6; length: 16; J: TRBJ1-4; D: -; DNA: TGTGCCAGCAGCTCCCACCTGACGGGCCCAAAGGAAAAACTGTTTTTT; CDR3: CASSSHLTGPKEKLFF
size: -; V: TRBV11-2; length: 14; J: TRBJ2-4; D: TRBD2; DNA: TGTGCCAGCAGCAGACTAGCGGGGGGAAACATTCAGTACTTC; CDR3: CASSRLAGGNIQYF
size: few; V: TRBV10-3; length: 14; J: TRBJ2-7; D: TRBD1; DNA: TGTGCCATCAGTGAAAGGGGACAGAACTACGAGCAGTACTTC; CDR3: CAISERGQNYEQYF
size: once; V: TRBV18; length: 18; J: TRBJ1-2; D: -; DNA: TGTGCCAGCTCACCATATCGTCCCTCAGGGAATTCGGTATATGGCTACACCTTC; CDR3: CASSPYRPSGNSVYGYTF
size: -; V: TRBV2; length: 13; J: TRBJ2-5; D: -; DNA: TGTGCCAGCAGGGTCTCACCCTCATCTACCCAGTACTTC; CDR3: CASRVSPSSTQYF